This T cell receptor (beta chain) stems from a study of shared clonotypes between healthy human individuals. At the level of the study: The cohort comprised a couple of women and a few men. Their ages spanned 18 to 49 years. Study results and limitations: The authors expected sequencing depth to affect clonotype sharing among donors. The low donor count limited represented genetic and exposure-history diversity. Generation probability values for non-shared clonotypes were lower than those for clonotypes shared by all four donors.

Repertoires were generated with immunoSEQ multiplex PCR, while TCRdb's copy carries only in-frame clones and drops some. The sample shows more than 2,000,000 clones, approximately 94% of them seen only once. Trimming took 5 bases from V and 8 from J, leaving 21 bases between them. This CDR3 comprises 16 residues. CDR1 is MNHNY and CDR2 is SVGAGI in the germline V gene (reference sequence). Comments on this clone: As yet, its antigen is unknown.

The chain has TRBV6-6 and TRBJ1-4, with D perhaps TRBD1 (5 bases). This sequence was found in a young man in good health. What was sequenced was naive CD4+ T cells sorted from blood. Specified subset: CD45RA+ positively selected. In nucleotides, the CDR3 is TGTGCCAGCAGTAAGGTCTCGGGGCAGGGTGGGGAAAAACTGTTTTTT. Translation: CASSKVSGQGGEKLFF.